This T cell receptor (beta chain) stems from a study of read filtering for tumor transcriptome and immune sequencing. Notes on this clonotype: A read error may produce the germline difference seen at one junction end.

The library was built from 400 to 500 ng RNA with molecular barcoded adaptors for alpha/delta and beta/gamma chains. TCRdb itself ran the reads through MiXCR, one entry per CDR3 protein. In the table there are about 63,000 distinct CDR3 sequences, about 15% of which are singletons. The sequence derives from a donor at least 40 years old with multiple myeloma. The specimen sequenced was a population of CD138-negative cells sorted from bone marrow.

The DNA for the CDR3 is TGCGCCACCAGCTCACAGGGGGCAACTAATGAAAAACTGTTTTTT. Translation gives CATSSQGATNEKLFF. The rearrangement joins TRBV15 to TRBJ1-4; 8 bases line up with TRBD1. The CDR3 is made up of 15 amino acids. CDR1 LNHNV and CDR2 YYDKDF come from the germline V gene (reference sequence). The full variable domain, completed using reference TRBV15 and TRBJ1-4, is DAMVIQNPRYQVTQFGKPVTLSCSQTLNHNVMYWYQQKSSQAPKLLFHYYDKDFNNEADTPDNFQSRRPNTSFCFLDIRSPGLGDTAMYLCATSSQGATNEKLFFGSGTQLSVL.